This TCR beta chain was observed in a study of PD-L1 blockade in urothelial cancer. Study-level background: Blood yielded a median of 141,255 T cells per sample.

The trim removed 5 bases at V and 2 bases at J, leaving 8 bases unmatched. The CDR3 is 18 residues long. Germline CDR1 SGHVS, CDR2 FNYEAQ. Only in-frame clones appear in the TCRdb table, and some are missing; sequencing was by immunoSEQ multiplex PCR. There are 72,000 or so clones in the sample; approximately 83% occur only once, and 15% lies in the top ten. As for time point: pretreatment peripheral blood. The V call is TRBV7-6, the J call TRBJ2-2; 13 bases fit TRBD2. This sample comprised PBMCs, obtained around atezolizumab (anti-PD-L1) treatment. This clonotype was sampled from a man in his sixties with urothelial cancer. The CDR3 spells CASSRGLAGAGNTGELFF. CDR3 sequence (DNA): TGTGCCAGCAGCCGCGGACTAGCGGGGGCGGGAAACACCGGGGAGCTGTTTTTT.